This T cell receptor beta chain is drawn from a study of blood T cells in healthy people across ages. Study-level findings and limits: Observed TCR beta diversity showed a strong correlation with the percentage of naive T cells as measured by flow cytometry.

Primers used in a second PCR of roughly 6 to 11 cycles were a sample-barcoded 5' primer and a J-beta primer mix. Each of the samples gave a minimum of 2.5 million paired-end reads that contained CDR3. MiXCR, applied by TCRdb to the 5' RACE reads, yields one record per CDR3 protein. Of roughly 1,500,000 distinct CDR3 sequences listed, approximately 42% are singletons. This clonotype was recorded a few times. Its antigen is undetermined. V shed 0 bases and J shed 1 base, with 5 bases lying between them. From germline, CDR1 is SGHRS and CDR2 YFSETQ. The CDR3 runs 15 residues. The receptor's source is a woman aged 18-29 years in good health. The chain is built from TRBV5-1 and TRBJ2-6; D call uncertain. The source material was blood. CDR3 DNA sequence: TGCGCCAGCAGCTTGGAGTTTTCTGGGGCCAACGTCCTGACTTTC. This sequence encodes CASSLEFSGANVLTF.